Listed below are T cell receptor beta chains from one sample, sequenced in a study of PD-1 blockade in classical Hodgkin lymphoma. Sequenced by immunoSEQ multiplex PCR; TCRdb stores in-frame clones only, minus some. The sample lists thousands of clones; approximately 71% were seen once. The sample in question was CD4+ T cells from blood, obtained at baseline. The receptors originated from a human donor with classical Hodgkin lymphoma. The conserved cysteine and the conserved F or W are not part of the CDR3 here. The order of the fields is CDR3 protein, J gene, V gene, clone size. Where a row states a size, it is once, few, many or the class of an expanded clone; other rows omit it.

cdr3_aa: ASRADRNQF; j_call: TRBJ2-1; v_call: TRBV5-1; clone_size: NA
cdr3_aa: ASSLYRETGELF; j_call: TRBJ2-2; v_call: TRBV7-9; clone_size: NA
cdr3_aa: ASSYSNSVNSPLH; j_call: TRBJ1-6; v_call: TRBV6-6; clone_size: NA
cdr3_aa: ASRTRGAGNTIY; j_call: TRBJ1-3; v_call: TRBV6-1; clone_size: NA
cdr3_aa: ASSVQNSPLH; j_call: TRBJ1-6; v_call: TRBV7-9; clone_size: NA
cdr3_aa: ASSLGQGNEKLF; j_call: TRBJ1-4; v_call: TRBV5-1; clone_size: NA
cdr3_aa: ASSQDRGVYEQY; j_call: TRBJ2-7; v_call: TRBV7-2; clone_size: NA
cdr3_aa: ASSQDEGVFRPLH; j_call: TRBJ1-6; v_call: TRBV4-1; clone_size: NA
cdr3_aa: ASSVTTSGLYNEQF; j_call: TRBJ2-1; v_call: TRBV5-1; clone_size: once
cdr3_aa: ASSLKAGAADTQY; j_call: TRBJ2-3; v_call: TRBV13; clone_size: NA
cdr3_aa: ASSYGTSEKLF; j_call: TRBJ1-4; v_call: TRBV7-2; clone_size: few
cdr3_aa: ASSPGPGQQF; j_call: TRBJ2-1; v_call: TRBV4-3; clone_size: NA
cdr3_aa: ASSPEGGLVGQPQH; j_call: TRBJ1-5; v_call: TRBV7-2; clone_size: NA
cdr3_aa: ASSVPGGGPYNEQF; j_call: TRBJ2-1; v_call: TRBV25-1; clone_size: NA
cdr3_aa: ATGTGGFGSYEQY; j_call: TRBJ2-7; v_call: TRBV5-4; clone_size: NA
cdr3_aa: ASSQDRAREQF; j_call: TRBJ2-1; v_call: TRBV4-2; clone_size: NA
cdr3_aa: ASMGHDEKLF; j_call: TRBJ1-4; v_call: TRBV25-1; clone_size: NA
cdr3_aa: ASSLSSGQGAGGNTIY; j_call: TRBJ1-3; v_call: TRBV7-2; clone_size: large
cdr3_aa: ASSDRSGADTQY; j_call: TRBJ2-3; v_call: TRBV18; clone_size: NA
cdr3_aa: ASSLALGRGLYEKLF; j_call: TRBJ1-4; v_call: TRBV7-8; clone_size: once
cdr3_aa: ASSRSGSSYEQY; j_call: TRBJ2-7; v_call: TRBV27; clone_size: NA
cdr3_aa: ASSPTGQGSFYGYT; j_call: TRBJ1-2; v_call: TRBV23-1; clone_size: NA
cdr3_aa: ASSQDRVNSPLH; j_call: TRBJ1-6; v_call: TRBV4-1; clone_size: NA
cdr3_aa: ASSESSYRGQGDYT; j_call: TRBJ1-2; v_call: TRBV25-1; clone_size: NA
cdr3_aa: AISGRGQQVDTQY; j_call: TRBJ2-3; v_call: TRBV10-3; clone_size: NA
cdr3_aa: ASSKEQGFRGSTEAF; j_call: TRBJ1-1; v_call: TRBV5-5; clone_size: once
cdr3_aa: SFLTGGSYEQY; j_call: TRBJ2-7; v_call: TRBV29-1; clone_size: NA
cdr3_aa: AISSTGNTEAF; j_call: TRBJ1-1; v_call: TRBV10-3; clone_size: once
cdr3_aa: ASSSPILTGVGTDTQY; j_call: TRBJ2-3; v_call: TRBV7-2; clone_size: NA
cdr3_aa: ASSVLQNNEQF; j_call: TRBJ2-1; v_call: TRBV9; clone_size: NA
cdr3_aa: ASSPRTGWFDEAF; j_call: TRBJ1-1; v_call: TRBV16; clone_size: NA
cdr3_aa: ASSQDFKTQY; j_call: TRBJ2-5; v_call: TRBV6-1; clone_size: NA
cdr3_aa: SVEVGWTEAF; j_call: TRBJ1-1; v_call: TRBV29-1; clone_size: NA
cdr3_aa: ASKSSITNEKLF; j_call: TRBJ1-4; v_call: TRBV18; clone_size: few
cdr3_aa: ASSKAGVEQY; j_call: TRBJ2-7; v_call: TRBV21-1; clone_size: NA
cdr3_aa: ASSLSGVNTGELF; j_call: TRBJ2-2; v_call: TRBV7-9; clone_size: NA
cdr3_aa: ASSLAGTWGSYEQY; j_call: TRBJ2-7; v_call: TRBV7-2; clone_size: NA
cdr3_aa: ASSPSASGTQY; j_call: TRBJ2-3; v_call: TRBV19; clone_size: NA
cdr3_aa: ASSLIGGTYNEQF; j_call: TRBJ2-1; v_call: TRBV5-4; clone_size: once
cdr3_aa: ATSRNSGLATETQY; j_call: TRBJ2-5; v_call: TRBV15; clone_size: NA
cdr3_aa: ASSLNRANQETQY; j_call: TRBJ2-5; v_call: TRBV7-2; clone_size: NA
cdr3_aa: ASSWGGSGANVLT; j_call: TRBJ2-6; v_call: TRBV6-5; clone_size: NA
cdr3_aa: ASSPGPREAWNTEAF; j_call: TRBJ1-1; v_call: TRBV5-1; clone_size: NA
cdr3_aa: ASSRTWGAMETQY; j_call: TRBJ2-5; v_call: TRBV11-2; clone_size: NA
cdr3_aa: SASRTYEQY; j_call: TRBJ2-7; v_call: TRBV20-1; clone_size: NA
cdr3_aa: ASSLPASGRNEQY; j_call: TRBJ2-7; v_call: TRBV5-4; clone_size: NA
cdr3_aa: ASSFPAGGLETQY; j_call: TRBJ2-5; v_call: TRBV28; clone_size: NA
cdr3_aa: ASSLWENTEAF; j_call: TRBJ1-1; v_call: TRBV11-3; clone_size: NA
cdr3_aa: ASSVTGVETQY; j_call: TRBJ2-5; v_call: TRBV2; clone_size: NA